This T cell receptor (beta chain) was profiled in a study of Ad26.COV2.S vaccination and SARS-CoV-2 variants (dated by TCRdb to the early 2020s). About the study as a whole: Vaccine-arm donors were drawn from COV1001, a multicentre, randomized, double-blind, placebo-controlled phase I-IIa trial of Ad26.COV2.S in healthy adults. Ad26.COV2.S was administered intramuscularly at 5 x 10^10 or 1 x 10^11 viral particles, either as a single shot or as two shots given 56 days apart. Sequencing of the TCRbeta repertoire served to evaluate the specificity and breadth of SARS-CoV-2-reactive T cell receptors following Ad26.COV2.S vaccination. The TCR-sequenced set comprised approximately 32 samples: some 20 Ad26.COV2.S vaccine recipients, 5 placebo recipients and 8 SARS-CoV-2 convalescent individuals. Trial participants were randomized into five groups of five: low-dose or high-dose Ad26.COV2.S given once or twice, or placebo on both occasions. Throughout the experiments and outcome assessment, investigators stayed blinded to trial group allocation. What the research found in general, with its limitations: Compared with placebo recipients, Ad26.COV2.S recipients showed higher spike-specific TCR breadth (P = 0.0014). The authors noted that total T cell responses may have been underestimated by the TCR breadth and depth analyses. Vaccine and placebo recipients had similar non-spike TCR breadth, a finding consistent with the vaccine containing only spike. After vaccination, substantial breadth of spike-specific CD8+ and CD4+ T cell responses was reported. The study was not powered to compare responses between vaccine doses or regimens.

This sample's treatment or condition label indicates: roughly 19 received Ad26.COV2.S at low or high dose, single or two shots; a few received placebo; per-sample allocation not given. For vaccine and placebo recipients, the sequenced repertoires came from samples collected on day 63 after the first injection. In Cohort 1b, about two dozen adults aged 18-55 years were enrolled at a single site in Boston, USA, between 29 July and 7 August 2020. Ad26.COV2.S was a replication-incompetent adenovirus type 26 vector expressing a prefusion-stabilized SARS-CoV-2 spike protein from the original Wuhan strain. CDR1 and CDR2 (MNHEY, SVGAGI) derive from the germline V gene. The cysteine opens and the phenylalanine closes a CDR3 of 13 amino acids. Of the read, only the CDR3 DNA is kept; its 39 bases are in frame from base 1. V is reduced by 5 bases and J by 9 bases, leaving a spacing of 13 bases between them.

Only a few counts were recorded for this clone. The antigen this receptor binds is unknown. Base quality data are lacking; no much larger clone is found one base away. The immunoSEQ Assay was used to sequence TCRbeta CDR3 regions. After extraction, genomic DNA underwent amplification by bias-controlled multiplex PCR, followed by high-throughput sequencing. The study's own analysis went as follows. To quantify the absolute abundance of every unique TCRbeta CDR3 region, sequences were collapsed and filtered. T cell fraction was estimated by normalization of TCRbeta template counts to usable DNA, with usable DNA being measured through amplification of reference genes present in all nucleated cells. Repertoire TCRs were annotated as SARS-CoV-2-specific by exact matching of V gene, CDR3 amino acid sequence and J gene to a known reactive TCR set. MIRA supplied the reference SARS-CoV-2 TCR set, which was filtered for enrichment in COVID-19-positive ImmuneCODE repertoires so that public or cross-reactive TCRs were removed. Based on the MIRA antigens, annotated TCRs were further analysed at the level of specific ORF or position within ORF. Breadth was defined as annotated unique rearrangements over total unique productive rearrangements; depth was the summed frequency of those rearrangements. TCR breadth was compared between groups using two-sided Wilcoxon rank-sum tests. Drawn from immuneACCESS, this table holds only the in-frame rearrangements with V and J called that TCRdb kept. Clones are partly lost; checked studies trace under half to an unresolved V gene and leave the rest unexplained. V and J calls and clone size follow that table, whereas D and trimming were derived from the DNA. Within this sample are 350,000 to 450,000 clones, with around 84% of them counted one time only. The top ten clones comprise roughly 3.5% of the sample.

This sequence originates from a person aged 18 to 59 who received the Ad26.COV2.S COVID-19 vaccine or a placebo. Sequences were derived from peripheral blood, sampled in a trial of Ad26.COV2.S vaccine versus placebo. The chain uses TRBV6-5 and TRBJ2-2; too little of a D gene remains to name it. The CDR3 is CASSTSLPRELFF. The DNA sequence reads TGTGCCAGCAGTACCTCGTTACCGAGGGAGCTGTTTTTT.